This T cell receptor (beta chain) was retrieved from a study of fetal regulatory T cell absence and autoimmunity. Study as a whole: The IPEX patients lacked clinical diabetes but had exocrine pancreas autoimmunity.

As concerns this clone: The antigen remains undetermined.

Assay: immunoSEQ multiplex PCR; the TCRdb copy retains only in-frame clones and omits some. The data contain about 50,000 clones, about four fifths of them seen just once; the ten biggest clones take up approximately 0.37%. General observations from the study: Compared with cord blood, pancreas showed oligoclonal TCR enrichment, some clones over 100-fold.

Germline CDR1 reads SGHTA; CDR2 reads FQGNSA. V was cut by 3 bases and J by 7 bases, with 13 bases left in between. This CDR3 spans 14 amino acids. This clonotype was sampled from a newborn boy with IPEX syndrome. The sample comprised cord blood. The chain joins TRBV7-2 to TRBJ1-5; the D gene is possibly TRBD1 (6 bases). The CDR3 DNA follows: TGTGCCAGCAGCTTGGGGGTTGGGGGCCAGCCCCAGCATTTT. As protein: CASSLGVGGQPQHF.